This T cell receptor (beta chain) was sequenced in a study of monozygotic twins with inflammatory bowel disease. TCRdb re-called the 5' RACE reads, yielding one record per CDR3 amino acid sequence without DNA. This sample's table reports about 380,000 distinct CDR3 sequences. In germline, CDR1 is KGHDR, CDR2 SFDVKD. The CDR3 loop spans 14 amino acids. This TCR came from a human donor with ulcerative colitis or Crohn's disease, or a healthy co-twin of an affected twin (not recorded which). The rearrangement uses TRBV24-1 and TRBJ2-2. The sequenced material came from blood. The CDR3 region is CATSDLHSTGELFF.